The source of this T cell receptor beta chain is a study of cytomegalovirus exposure and HLA in healthy donors. Study outcomes and limitations: Earlier analysis found most TCR beta V segments productive about 87% or about 30% of the time. The study found most TCR sequences rare, yet found some public TCRs in many donors. It was likely that a cluster of highly shared sequence variants was a sequencing artifact.

Looked up from germline, CDR1 is MNHEY and CDR2 is SVGAGI. V lost 8 bases and J lost 4, with 17 bases in between. This CDR3 contains 14 residues. Primers for the PCR totalled 60 Vbeta and 13 Jbeta. Clones were sequenced by immunoSEQ multiplex PCR, and TCRdb holds only the in-frame ones, with some missing. The table records 100,000 to 150,000 clones, roughly 80% of them present only once. With regard to this clone: Its cognate antigen is unknown.

The TCR originated in a young man in good health and CMV-seropositive. The chain is built from TRBV6-5 and TRBJ1-1; D possibly corresponds to TRBD1 (6 bases). The sample consisted of PBMCs. The CDR3 here is CASLQGVYGTEAFF. CDR3 coding DNA: TGTGCCAGCTTACAGGGTGTCTACGGCACTGAAGCTTTCTTT.